The next 11 T cell receptor beta chains were all read from a single sample in a study of T cell repertoires in cytomegalovirus infection. TCRdb re-called the reads through MiXCR, storing one row per CDR3 protein. The sample shows 150,000 to 200,000 distinct CDR3 sequences, 28% of them seen only once. The sample taken for sequencing was PBMCs. The origin of the receptors is a human donor in good health (CMV status not recorded). Some clones in this sample may be carry-over from other donors' samples.

This clonotype was seen many times. CDR3 nucleotides: TGTGCCAGCGGCGGTTTGGAGGAGACCCAGTACTTC. Protein: CASGGLEETQYF. J is TRBJ2-5 and V is TRBV7-8, with D unclear. This CDR3 is built from 12 residues. Trimming cost V 8 bases and J 5 bases, with 12 bases left between them. The V gene's germline CDR1 is SGHVS and CDR2 FQNEAQ.

This chain joins TRBV19 and TRBJ2-2, with a weak D call TRBD2 (5 bases). The CDR3 runs 16 residues. From germline, CDR1 is LNHDA and CDR2 SQIVND (reference sequence). Trimming stripped 5 bases from V and 0 bases from J, with 13 bases between. The CDR3 sequence: CASSHPGLPNTGELFF. CDR3 sequence (DNA): TGTGCCAGTAGTCACCCCGGACTGCCGAACACCGGGGAGCTGTTTTTT.

This clonotype was detected many times. The V call is TRBV11-2, the J call TRBJ2-7; D unresolved. Trimming stripped 5 bases from V and 2 bases from J, with 4 bases between. Germline CDR1 reads SGHAT; CDR2 reads FQNNGV. The CDR3 consists of 11 residues. The CDR3 is CASSAAYEQYF. The CDR3 DNA sequence: TGTGCCAGCAGCGCTGCCTACGAGCAGTACTTC.

This clonotype has just one count. The germline gene is not matched at one end of the junction; a read error may be the cause. The chain couples TRBV4-1 to TRBJ1-2, with D unclear. CDR1 and CDR2 (germline): MGHRA, YSYEKL. The CDR3 runs 15 residues. CDR3 in DNA: TGTGCCAGCAGCCAAGATCTTAAGGGCACCTATGGCTACACCTTC. Encoded protein: CASSQDLKGTYGYTF.

DNA for the CDR3: TGTGCCATCAGCCCGGGCGGGGGCACGGATGAGCAGTTCTTC. Protein: CAISPGGGTDEQFF. The chain is built from TRBV10-3 and TRBJ2-1; D possibly corresponds to TRBD2 (7 bases). The V gene lost 6 bases and the J gene lost 8 bases, with 17 bases spanning the gap. The CDR3 runs 14 residues. CDR1 and CDR2 (germline): ENHRY, SYGVKD.

This chain connects TRBV19 to TRBJ1-2, with 7 nucleotides matching TRBD1. CDR1 LNHDA and CDR2 SQIVND come from the germline V gene (reference sequence). With 6 bases clipped from V and 2 bases from J, the junction kept 12 bases outside the gene matches. The CDR3 has 16 amino acids. Here the CDR3 reads CASSRGQEGSNYGYTF. CDR3 DNA: TGTGCCAGTAGCCGCGGACAGGAGGGCTCCAACTATGGCTACACCTTC.

The V call is TRBV5-5, the J call TRBJ2-2; D not certain. The CDR3 runs to 15 residues. V was shortened by 2 bases and J by 3 bases, with 11 bases between the two germline ends. Germline lookup yields CDR1 SGHKS and CDR2 YYEKEE (reference sequence). The CDR3 is CASSFGSDYTGELFF. DNA of the CDR3: TGTGCCAGCAGCTTCGGCTCAGATTACACCGGGGAGCTGTTTTTT.

In its sample, this clonotype was seen many times. CDR3 amino acids: CASSSWRGRNTGELFF. The CDR3 DNA sequence: TGTGCCAGCAGCTCGTGGAGGGGAAGGAACACCGGGGAGCTGTTTTTT. This chain joins TRBV7-6 and TRBJ2-2, with D possibly being TRBD2 (6 bases). The V gene's germline CDR1 is SGHVS and CDR2 FNYEAQ. The V end lost 4 bases, the J end lost 1 base, and 13 bases lay between the germline ends. The CDR3 length is 16 residues.

V usage is TRBV29-1 and J usage is TRBJ2-1; D unclear. This CDR3 has 12 residues. Germline lookup yields CDR1 SQVTM and CDR2 ANQGSEA. Deletions cut 3 bases from V and 0 bases from J, with 3 bases between. CDR3 residues: CSVEISYNEQFF. The CDR3 region has the DNA TGCAGCGTTGAGATCTCCTACAATGAGCAGTTCTTC.

This clonotype appeared a few times. The rearrangement uses TRBV7-9 and TRBJ2-7; no definite D call. The V and J ends lost 1 base and 3 bases respectively, with 13 bases between them. This CDR3 contains 15 residues. Germline V gene sequence: CDR1 SEHNR, CDR2 FQNEAQ (reference sequence). The CDR3 nucleotides read TGTGCCAGCAGCTTAGTCGGTATGGCGAACTACGAGCAGTACTTC. Protein sequence: CASSLVGMANYEQYF.

Here the CDR3 DNA reads TGTGCCAGCACTGACAGAAGAGATGGCTACACCTTC. As protein: CASTDRRDGYTF. The chain uses TRBV2 and TRBJ1-2; a possible D gene is TRBD1 (5 bases). The V gene's germline CDR1 is SNHLY and CDR2 FYNNEI. Trimming took off 7 bases at V and 6 bases at J, with 12 bases between the two ends. CDR3 length: 12 amino acids.